This T cell receptor (beta chain) was sequenced in a study of blood T cell repertoires in COVID-19. Across the study: Acute and convalescent COVID-19 specimens originated in the United States, Italy and Spain. PBMCs, B-cell-depleted T cells, or T cells provided the cDNA or gDNA that made up the material.

In the study's own analysis: Reference gene primer amplification gave estimated nucleated cell counts. Data came from immunoSEQ multiplex PCR; TCRdb stores just in-frame clones and leaves some out. Clone size and V and J calls were adopted from that table, with D and trimming inferred from the DNA. The sample records a few hundred thousand clones, roughly 85% being singletons. This clonotype was obtained from a woman aged 18 to 35 with acute or convalescent COVID-19. The sequencing input was peripheral blood.

CDR3 protein: CAWRPWSGASTDTQYF. The CDR3 DNA is TGTGCCTGGAGGCCATGGAGCGGGGCTAGCACAGATACGCAGTATTTT. V gene TRBV30 combines with J gene TRBJ2-3; 7 nucleotides match TRBD2. Per germline, CDR1 GTSNPN and CDR2 SVGIG (reference sequence). There are 16 residues in the CDR3. V trimming: 3 bases; J trimming: 0 bases; junction bases outside the gene matches: 9. Full variable domain (rest looked up from reference TRBV30 and TRBJ2-3): SQTIHQWPATLVQPVGSPLSLECTVEGTSNPNLYWYRQAAGRGLQLLFYSVGIGQISSEVPQNLSASRPQDRQFILSSKKLLLSDSGFYLCAWRPWSGASTDTQYFGPGTRLTVL.